This T cell receptor (beta chain) was identified in a study of cytomegalovirus exposure and HLA in healthy donors. The PCR employed 60 Vbeta primers together with 13 Jbeta primers. Measured with immunoSEQ multiplex PCR; TCRdb has only the in-frame clones, and not every one. The sample shows 100,000 to 150,000 clones, around four fifths of them seen only once. Participants comprised healthy donors of bone marrow. From germline, CDR1 is SGHVS and CDR2 FNYEAQ. The V and J ends lost 1 base and 11 bases respectively, with 11 bases between them. CDR3 length: 12 amino acids. The J gene is TRBJ1-1, the V gene TRBV7-6; maybe TRBD1 (6 bases). The sample taken for sequencing was PBMCs. This clonotype was obtained from a male donor in good health and CMV-seronegative. The CDR3 bases are TGTGCCAGCAGCTTAGACGGACAGCGCGCTTTCTTT. This encodes CASSLDGQRAFF.